Below are 4 T cell receptor beta chains sequenced from a single sample in a study of blood T cell repertoires in COVID-19. TCRdb's table, derived via immunoSEQ multiplex PCR, lists solely in-frame clones and lacks some. The repertoire has about 520,000 clones, 80% to 90% of them found once; the top ten carry approximately 3%. Sequencing was carried out using peripheral blood. The origin of the receptors is a human donor in a cohort sampled during active COVID-19.

This clone occurred many times. The chain is built from TRBV5-4 and TRBJ2-7, with D unclear. Germline-derived CDR1 and CDR2 are SGHNT and YYREEE (reference sequence). V lost 0 bases, J lost 3 bases, and 16 bases lay in between. The CDR3 length is 16 residues. The CDR3 DNA sequence: TGTGCCAGCAGCTTGGGCCCAACCCAGGTTATCTACGAGCAGTACTTC. Encoded protein: CASSLGPTQVIYEQYF.

The CDR3 sequence is CASSPGVYGYTF. In nucleotides, the CDR3 is TGTGCCAGCAGCCCAGGGGTCTATGGCTACACCTTC. This chain uses TRBV28 with TRBJ1-2; D possibly corresponds to TRBD1 (6 bases). Trimming took 6 bases from V and 4 from J, leaving 9 bases between them. The CDR3 contains 12 residues. Germline loops: CDR1 MDHEN, CDR2 SYDVKM.

CDR3 DNA sequence: TGTGCCTGGACCAAAGGGGGTGGTCAGCCCCAGCATTTT. Residues: CAWTKGGGQPQHF. The rearrangement joins TRBV30 to TRBJ1-5; a weak D match, TRBD1 (6 bases). Germline lookup yields CDR1 GTSNPN and CDR2 SVGIG (reference sequence). This CDR3 has 13 residues. Trimming took 4 bases from V and 6 from J, leaving 13 bases between them. Complete variable domain (other parts from reference TRBV30 and TRBJ1-5): SQTIHQWPATLVQPVGSPLSLECTVEGTSNPNLYWYRQAAGRGLQLLFYSVGIGQISSEVPQNLSASRPQDRQFILSSKKLLLSDSGFYLCAWTKGGGQPQHFGDGTRLSIL.

This sequence joins TRBV1 and TRBJ2-7; TRBD2 reflects the table's D call only, with no check against the DNA. TRBV1 is a listed pseudogene. This CDR3 region has 17 residues. The CDR3 region is CTSSPAVEGEIIYEQYF. DNA of the CDR3: TGCACCAGCAGCCCTGCGGTTGAGGGAGAGATCATCTACGAGCAGTACTTC.